This T cell receptor (beta chain) was profiled in a study of blood T cell repertoires in COVID-19. On the study more broadly: T cells, B-cell-depleted T cells, or PBMCs provided the cDNA or gDNA that served as material.

Authors' analysis steps: Estimation of nucleated cell counts relied on the amplification of reference gene primers. The protocol was immunoSEQ multiplex PCR, while the TCRdb copy is restricted to in-frame clones and leaves out a portion. The DNA gave D and trimming, while V, J and clone size come from that table. The sample shows 120,000 or so clones, about 88% of them seen only once. V gave up 4 bases and J gave up 7 bases, with 14 bases separating them. Germline V gene lookup returns CDR1 SNHLY and CDR2 FYNNEI. The CDR3 consists of 14 residues. The rearrangement joins TRBV2 to TRBJ2-4; TRBD2 is a possible D gene (5 bases). Sequences were obtained from peripheral blood. The clonotype comes from an elderly woman with acute or convalescent COVID-19. DNA for the CDR3: TGTGCCAGCAGTGGAGATCGGCTAGCCAACATTCAGTACTTC. Amino acid sequence: CASSGDRLANIQYF.